This TCR beta chain was sequenced for a study of PD-L1 blockade in urothelial cancer. Time point reported: pretreatment peripheral blood. Per patient, between 1 and 8 samples were collected at pretreatment and on-treatment time points. This clone was detected once. The CDR3 covers 17 residues. J lost 2 bases, V lost 4 bases, and 8 bases had no gene match. Germline V gives CDR1 LNHDA, CDR2 SQIVND (reference sequence). Synthetic spike-ins, TCR analog templates, were added into each PCR. Method: immunoSEQ multiplex PCR; TCRdb's copy keeps in-frame clones and lacks some. The table includes approximately 19,000 clones, around 89% detected once.

V usage is TRBV19 and J usage is TRBJ2-3; 11 nucleotides match TRBD2. The sequence was collected from a man aged 70 or older with urothelial cancer. Sequencing used PBMCs, obtained around atezolizumab (anti-PD-L1) treatment. In nucleotides, the CDR3 is TGTGCCAGTAGTAAGGGACTAGCGGCCATGTCCACAGATACGCAGTATTTT. Translation gives CASSKGLAAMSTDTQYF.